The clone carrying this T cell receptor (beta chain) was seen a few times. The sample belongs to a study of control samples from healthy donors and cancer patients. This table comes from immunoSEQ multiplex PCR, and its TCRdb copy is limited to in-frame clones, with some not included. The data contain some 200,000 clones, 85% to 95% of them singletons. This CDR3 contains 14 residues. V gave up 3 bases and J gave up 6 bases, with 13 bases separating them. Germline CDR1 LNHDA, CDR2 SQIVND (reference sequence). The clonotype originates from a man aged 45-60 years in good health. The chain carries TRBV19 and TRBJ2-3, with D possibly TRBD2 on 6 matching bases. The sequenced sample was blood. The CDR3 reads CASSIGAAGDTQYF. CDR3 DNA sequence: TGTGCCAGTAGTATTGGGGCAGCGGGCGATACGCAGTATTTT.